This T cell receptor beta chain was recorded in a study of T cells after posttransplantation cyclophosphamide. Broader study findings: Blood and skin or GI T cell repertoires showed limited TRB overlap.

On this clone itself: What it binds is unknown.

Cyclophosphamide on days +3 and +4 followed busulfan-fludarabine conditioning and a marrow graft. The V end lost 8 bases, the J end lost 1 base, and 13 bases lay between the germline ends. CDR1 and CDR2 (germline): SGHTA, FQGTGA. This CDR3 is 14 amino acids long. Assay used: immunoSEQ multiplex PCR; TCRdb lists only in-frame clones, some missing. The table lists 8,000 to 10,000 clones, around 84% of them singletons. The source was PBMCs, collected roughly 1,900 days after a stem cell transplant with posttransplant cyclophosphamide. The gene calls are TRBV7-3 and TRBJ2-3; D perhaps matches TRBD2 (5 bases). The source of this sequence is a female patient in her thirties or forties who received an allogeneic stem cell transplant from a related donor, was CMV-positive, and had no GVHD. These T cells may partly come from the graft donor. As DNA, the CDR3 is TGTGCCAGCCGGTTGGGGAGTGGCACAGATACGCAGTATTTT. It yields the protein CASRLGSGTDTQYF.